This TCR beta chain was identified in a study of T-cell reconstitution after alpha-beta-depleted transplantation in children. Unique molecular identifiers were used in preparing the TCRbeta library. Each CDR3 protein is one row after TCRdb ran MiXCR on the PCR reads. This table holds about 230,000 distinct CDR3 sequences, approximately 9.9% found once. This clonotype was seen a handful of times. Trimming removed 1 base from V and 4 bases from J; junction bases left unmatched: 6. Germline V gene sequence: CDR1 LGHNA, CDR2 YSLEER. This CDR3 contains 15 residues. Sequencing was performed on PBMCs from the stem cell graft donor, taken from the stem cell graft. The origin of this receptor is a human donor who donated a stem cell graft to a child with SCID. This chain links TRBV4-3 with TRBJ1-2; TRBD1 aligns across 7 bases. The CDR3 protein is CASSQGTGEFYGYTF. The CDR3 nucleotides read TGCGCCAGCAGCCAAGGGACAGGAGAATTCTATGGCTACACCTTC.